The source of this T cell receptor beta chain is a study of T cells in Graves' hyperthyroidism and ophthalmopathy. This clonotype was detected many times. It was around 11 ml of fresh peripheral blood that supplied the PBMCs. In germline, CDR1 is LGHDT, CDR2 YNNKEL (reference sequence). V lost 0 bases, J lost 5 bases, and 4 bases stayed unmatched. The CDR3 runs 15 residues. RNA transcripts were the template for amplifying TCR beta CDR3 regions. Carried out on the TCR CDR3, a first-round RT-PCR used the HTBI primer set. TCRdb reprocessed the multiplex PCR reads via MiXCR and lists one record per CDR3 protein. The sample holds approximately 200,000 distinct CDR3 sequences, approximately 20% seen once.

The J gene is TRBJ2-5, the V gene TRBV3-1; 9 positions match TRBD1. The material sequenced was blood. The source is a man aged 40-50 years with Graves' hyperthyroidism. The CDR3 spells CASSQEQGAGETQYF. The DNA of the CDR3 is TGTGCCAGCAGCCAAGAACAGGGGGCTGGGGAGACCCAGTACTTC.